Sequencing of this TCR beta chain was carried out in a study of blood T cell repertoires in COVID-19. Study-wide context: Sites in the United States, Italy and Spain provided acute and convalescent COVID-19 samples. T cells, B-cell-depleted T cells, or PBMCs provided the cDNA or gDNA that served as material.

The germline V gene has CDR1 LGHNA and CDR2 YSLEER. The CDR3 covers 16 residues. The V end was cut by 0 bases, the J end by 2 bases, with 13 bases between. The assay was immunoSEQ multiplex PCR, and TCRdb's table has in-frame clones only and misses some. This sample has about 290,000 clones, with approximately 88% found just once. Cohort allocation depended upon clinical history that participants reported. All recovered Cohort 3 donors got two negative PCRs, got clearance, or saw symptom resolution. This clone was detected only once. Material for sequencing was PBMCs or T cells enriched from blood (not recorded which). The chain is built from TRBV4-3 and TRBJ1-1, with a possible D match to TRBD1 (6 bases). This receptor was taken from a woman between 40 and 55 years old who had recovered from COVID-19. In nucleotides, the CDR3 is TGCGCCAGCAGCCAAGATCGGAGACAGGCCAACACTGAAGCTTTCTTT. It encodes CASSQDRRQANTEAFF.